These 5 T cell receptor beta chains came from one sample sequenced in a study of T cells in localized non-small cell lung cancer. Only in-frame clones appear in the TCRdb table, and some are missing; sequencing was by immunoSEQ multiplex PCR. The data show 4,400 or so clones, around a third seen once. This specimen was lung tumor tissue, taken before any cancer treatment. The receptors derive from a male donor at least 60 years old with stage III lung adenocarcinoma.

The V and J genes are TRBV15 and TRBJ1-1; a possible D gene is TRBD1 (6 bases). The CDR3 contains 14 residues. From germline, CDR1 is LNHNV and CDR2 YYDKDF (reference sequence). Trimming pared 0 bases from V and 6 bases from J, leaving 11 bases between. The CDR3 nucleotides read TGTGCCACCAGCAGAGATATCGGGACACCTGAAGCTTTCTTT. It translates to CATSRDIGTPEAFF.

This clone occurred a few times. Here the CDR3 DNA reads TGTGCCAGCAGCTTGGGTAGAGGGGGAATCGGCACAGATACGCAGTATTTT. This translates into CASSLGRGGIGTDTQYF. The chain has TRBV11-3 and TRBJ2-3, with a weak D call TRBD1 (6 bases). In germline, CDR1 is SGHNT, CDR2 YENEEA. The V and J ends lost 3 bases and 1 base respectively, with 17 bases between them. This CDR3 region has 17 residues.

This clone showed up just a few times. The chain combines TRBV30 with TRBJ1-1, with D unclear. The V gene's germline CDR1 is GTSNPN and CDR2 SVGIG (reference sequence). Deletions cut 2 bases from V and 3 bases from J, with 7 bases between. CDR3 size: 12 residues. CDR3 protein: CAWSRRHTEAFF. As DNA, the CDR3 is TGTGCCTGGAGTCGTCGACACACTGAAGCTTTCTTT. The full variable domain, rest sourced from reference TRBV30 and TRBJ1-1, is SQTIHQWPATLVQPVGSPLSLECTVEGTSNPNLYWYRQAAGRGLQLLFYSVGIGQISSEVPQNLSASRPQDRQFILSSKKLLLSDSGFYLCAWSRRHTEAFFGQGTRLTVV.

By share of the sample, this clone is medium-sized. J is TRBJ1-4 and V is TRBV11-3; possibly TRBD1 for D (6 bases). CDR1 SGHNT and CDR2 YENEEA come from the germline V gene. V lost 3 bases and J 6 bases, leaving 14 bases between the germline ends. The CDR3 covers 15 residues. The CDR3 is CASSLNGQTYEKLFF. The DNA of the CDR3 is TGTGCCAGCAGCTTGAATGGACAGACCTATGAAAAACTGTTTTTT. Full variable domain (remainder filled in from reference TRBV11-3 and TRBJ1-4): EAGVVQSPRYKIIEKKQPVAFWCNPISGHNTLYWYLQNLGQGPELLIRYENEEAVDDSQLPKDRFSAERLKGVDSTLKIQPAELGDSAVYLCASSLNGQTYEKLFFGSGTQLSVL.

This clone was recorded a few times. The chain carries TRBV1 and TRBJ2-7; the tabulated D call, TRBD1, remains unverified against the DNA. TRBV1 counts as a pseudogene. The CDR3 covers 14 residues. The CDR3 nucleotides read TGCGCCAGCAGCTTTCGGACAGATACCTACGAGCAGTACTTC. It specifies CASSFRTDTYEQYF.